This T cell receptor beta chain was profiled in a study of cytomegalovirus exposure and HLA in healthy donors. Germline CDR1 and CDR2: MNHEY and SVGAGI. This CDR3 region has 15 residues. Trimming pared 0 bases from V and 7 bases from J, leaving 10 bases between. Comments on this clone: What it binds is not known.

The study's findings and limits: Most CMV-associated TCR beta chains were later found to appear HLA-restricted. Later analysis showed TCR association rates varying by HLA locus, highest for DRB1 and lowest for HLA-C. In vitro assays verified that three CMV-associated chains recognized CMV antigens specifically. Prediction of most subjects' HLA-A and HLA-B alleles by TCR beta sequences was reportedly accurate.

Amplification used 60 Vbeta primers and 13 Jbeta primers. Sequencing used immunoSEQ multiplex PCR; TCRdb keeps in-frame clones, though not all of them. Here the sample spans 100,000 to 150,000 clones, approximately 81% being singletons. The clonotype was recovered from a man in his late teens or twenties in good health and CMV-seronegative. Sequencing input: PBMCs. The chain is built from TRBV6-5 and TRBJ1-6, with no clear D. In DNA form, the CDR3 reads TGTGCCAGCAGTTACTCTAACGGGAAGAATTCACCCCTCCACTTT. It translates to CASSYSNGKNSPLHF.